These 17 T cell receptor beta chains were all obtained from the same sample, sequenced in a study of T cell changes during pregnancy in multiple sclerosis. TCRdb's table, derived via immunoSEQ multiplex PCR, lists solely in-frame clones and lacks some. The sample consists of 75,000 to 90,000 clones, just over 90% of them appearing once. The sequencing here drew on CD4+ T cells from peripheral blood mononuclear cells, taken before pregnancy. The receptor source for this set is a female donor with multiple sclerosis, enrolled in a pregnancy study.

The chain links TRBV11-2 to TRBJ2-7; the D is unclear. Germline V gives CDR1 SGHAT, CDR2 FQNNGV. V lost 5 bases, J lost 4 bases, and 6 bases lay in between. The CDR3 is 11 amino acids. The CDR3 reads CASSPLYEQYF. CDR3 nucleotide sequence: TGTGCCAGCAGCCCTTTATACGAGCAGTACTTC.

The chain uses TRBV5-1 and TRBJ2-7, with D maybe TRBD1 (6 bases). Trimming took 4 bases from V and 3 from J, leaving 17 bases between them. Per the germline V gene, CDR1 is SGHRS and CDR2 is YFSETQ. The CDR3 length is 15 residues. CDR3 amino acids: CASSRLPNRDYEQYF. The DNA for the CDR3 is TGCGCCAGCAGCCGCCTCCCGAACAGGGACTACGAGCAGTACTTC.

The chain has TRBV5-1 and TRBJ1-1; TRBD1 agrees at 10 bases. V lost 3 bases, J lost 5 bases, and 4 bases stayed unmatched. This CDR3 has 14 amino acids. CDR1 SGHRS and CDR2 YFSETQ come from the germline V gene. Here the CDR3 reads CASSSRDRGTEAFF. As DNA, the CDR3 is TGCGCCAGCAGCTCCCGGGACAGGGGAACTGAAGCTTTCTTT.

V is TRBV2 and J is TRBJ2-1; 10 positions agree with TRBD2. Per the germline V gene, CDR1 is SNHLY and CDR2 is FYNNEI. After removal of 3 bases from V and 4 bases from J, the junction contained 6 bases not matched to a gene. CDR3 length: 16 amino acids. The CDR3 DNA sequence: TGTGCCAGCAGTGATTACACTAGCGGGATATACAATGAGCAGTTCTTC. This encodes CASSDYTSGIYNEQFF.

V gene TRBV7-6 combines with J gene TRBJ2-1; D not resolved. Germline V gene lookup returns CDR1 SGHVS and CDR2 FNYEAQ. This CDR3 comprises 13 residues. Between the trimmed V and J ends, which lost 4 bases and 5 bases, there was a span of 9 bases. The CDR3 sequence: CASSSNYNNEQFF. CDR3 sequence (DNA): TGTGCCAGCAGCTCCAATTACAACAATGAGCAGTTCTTC.

A single count supports this clone. The chain uses TRBV9 and TRBJ2-1, with TRBD2 matching 9 bases. The CDR3 has 16 amino acids. Germline values: CDR1 SGDLS, CDR2 YYNGEE. Losses at the gene ends were 0 bases for V and 4 bases for J; bases not matched to a gene: 5. The DNA for the CDR3 is TGTGCCAGCAGCGTAGGAGGTAGCGGGAGTTACAATGAGCAGTTCTTC. Translated: CASSVGGSGSYNEQFF. The variable domain in full, with the rest retrieved from reference TRBV9 and TRBJ2-1, is DSGVTQTPKHLITATGQRVTLRCSPRSGDLSVYWYQQSLDQGLQFLIQYYNGEERAKGNILERFSAQQFPDLHSELNLSSLELGDSALYFCASSVGGSGSYNEQFFGPGTRLTVL.

The gene calls are TRBV7-9 and TRBJ2-7, with D tentatively TRBD1 (6 bases). CDR1 is SEHNR, CDR2 FQNEAQ, per germline (reference sequence). This CDR3 is built from 14 residues. Trimming shortened V by 2 bases and J by 2 bases, and 10 bases separated the two germline ends. DNA of the CDR3: TGTGCCAGCAGCTTAACGGGGACACCCTACGAGCAGTACTTC. Its translation: CASSLTGTPYEQYF.

With respect to this clone: A read error may produce the germline difference seen at one junction end. The chain joins TRBV2 to TRBJ2-3; D perhaps matches TRBD1 (6 bases). Germline assignment: CDR1 SNHLY and CDR2 FYNNEI. CDR3 length: 15 amino acids. In DNA, the CDR3 is TGTGCCAGCCGTGAAAGGAGGCAGGGGCCGGATACGCAGTATTTT. This codes for CASRERRQGPDTQYF. Based on the CDR3 plus reference TRBV2 and TRBJ2-3, the full variable domain is EPEVTQTPSHQVTQMGQEVILRCVPISNHLYFYWYRQILGQKVEFLVSFYNNEISEKSEIFDDQFSVERPDGSNFTLKIRSTKLEDSAMYFCASRERRQGPDTQYFGPGTRLTVL.

V is TRBV13 and J is TRBJ1-2; a weak D match, TRBD1 (6 bases). This CDR3 comprises 13 residues. The germline V gene encodes CDR1 PRHDT and CDR2 FYEKMQ (reference sequence). V lost 5 bases and J 4 bases, leaving 11 bases between the germline ends. The CDR3 spells CASSPTGSYGYTF. DNA for the CDR3: TGTGCCAGCAGCCCGACAGGATCCTATGGCTACACCTTC.

About this clone: The sample holds other DNA sequences that translate to the same CDR3. The chain combines TRBV5-1 with TRBJ2-1; TRBD1 matches 8 bases. The CDR3 extends over 15 amino acids. Trimming cost V 2 bases and J 3 bases; bases outside gene matches: 4. Looked up from germline, CDR1 is SGHRS and CDR2 is YFSETQ. The DNA of the CDR3 is TGCGCCAGCAGCTTAGGACAGGGCGTCTACAATGAGCAGTTCTTC. Encoded protein: CASSLGQGVYNEQFF.

V gene TRBV5-4 combines with J gene TRBJ2-1; 9 positions match TRBD1. Germline CDR1 SGHNT, CDR2 YYREEE (reference sequence). The CDR3 is 15 residues long. V lost 5 bases and J lost 3; bases outside the gene matches: 6. DNA for the CDR3: TGTGCCAGCAGGTATACGGGACAGGGCTACAATGAGCAGTTCTTC. Amino acids: CASRYTGQGYNEQFF. Together with reference TRBV5-4 and TRBJ2-1, the CDR3 gives the full variable domain: ETGVTQSPTHLIKTRGQQVTLRCSSQSGHNTVSWYQQALGQGPQFIFQYYREEENGRGNFPPRFSGLQFPNYSSELNVNALELDDSALYLCASRYTGQGYNEQFFGPGTRLTVL.

The chain links TRBV5-5 to TRBJ1-5; D remains ambiguous. The CDR3 length is 14 residues. The V end was cut by 1 base, the J end by 1 base, with 6 bases between. The germline V gene has CDR1 SGHKS and CDR2 YYEKEE (reference sequence). CDR3 region: CASSLILSNQPQHF. The CDR3 coding sequence is TGTGCCAGCAGCTTGATTCTCAGCAATCAGCCCCAGCATTTT.

The chain is built from TRBV7-2 and TRBJ1-6; D possibly corresponds to TRBD1 (6 bases). Per germline, CDR1 SGHTA and CDR2 FQGNSA. V was clipped by 10 bases and J by 0 bases, with 10 bases between them. The CDR3 is 14 residues long. The CDR3 sequence: CATPDSSYNSPLHF. DNA for the CDR3: TGTGCCACCCCGGACAGCTCCTATAATTCACCCCTCCACTTT. Supplemented by reference TRBV7-2 and TRBJ1-6, the full variable domain reads GAGVSQSPSNKVTEKGKDVELRCDPISGHTALYWYRQSLGQGLEFLIYFQGNSAPDKSGLPSDRFSAERTGGSVSTLTIQRTQQEDSAVYLCATPDSSYNSPLHFGNGTRLTVT.

The chain employs TRBV27 and TRBJ1-2; 8 bases are a match to TRBD1. The V gene's germline CDR1 is MNHEY and CDR2 SMNVEV (reference sequence). V gave up 1 base and J gave up 6 bases; unmatched junction bases: 7. The CDR3 has 15 residues. CDR3 nucleotides: TGTGCCAGCAGTTTATTGGGCCGGACAGGGAATGGCTACACCTTC. Translating gives CASSLLGRTGNGYTF.

This chain links TRBV30 with TRBJ1-1; TRBD1 is a possible D gene (6 bases). Germline V lookup: CDR1 GTSNPN, CDR2 SVGIG (reference sequence). This CDR3 has 12 amino acids. The V end was cut by 4 bases, the J end by 6 bases, with 12 bases between. In DNA, the CDR3 is TGTGCCTGGAACGTGGACAGACCTGAAGCTTTCTTT. The encoded protein is CAWNVDRPEAFF.

The genes are TRBV29-1 and TRBJ1-6; D unresolved. V was clipped by 6 bases and J by 8 bases, with 17 bases between them. Germline V gene sequence: CDR1 SQVTM, CDR2 ANQGSEA. The CDR3 consists of 14 residues. The CDR3 protein is CSVAVVAEDSPLHF. DNA of the CDR3: TGCAGCGTGGCCGTGGTGGCAGAGGATTCACCCCTCCACTTT.

This sequence joins TRBV5-1 and TRBJ2-1, with 7 positions matching TRBD2. Per germline, CDR1 SGHRS and CDR2 YFSETQ. The CDR3 runs 15 residues. Trimming cost V 0 bases and J 2 bases; bases outside gene matches: 2. This chain's CDR3 is CASSLEAGAYNEQFF. The CDR3 region has the DNA TGCGCCAGCAGCTTGGAGGCGGGGGCCTACAATGAGCAGTTCTTC.